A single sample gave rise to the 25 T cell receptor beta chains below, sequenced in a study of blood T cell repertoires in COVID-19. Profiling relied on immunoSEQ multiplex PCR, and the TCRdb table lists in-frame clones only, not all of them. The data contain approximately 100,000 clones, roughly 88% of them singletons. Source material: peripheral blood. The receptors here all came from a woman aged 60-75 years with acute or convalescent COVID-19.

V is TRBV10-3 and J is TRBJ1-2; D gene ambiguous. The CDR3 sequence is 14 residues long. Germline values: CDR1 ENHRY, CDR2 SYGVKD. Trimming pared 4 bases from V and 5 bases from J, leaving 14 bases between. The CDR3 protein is CAISGVQATYGYTF. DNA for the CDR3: TGTGCCATCAGTGGGGTGCAGGCGACGTATGGCTACACCTTC.

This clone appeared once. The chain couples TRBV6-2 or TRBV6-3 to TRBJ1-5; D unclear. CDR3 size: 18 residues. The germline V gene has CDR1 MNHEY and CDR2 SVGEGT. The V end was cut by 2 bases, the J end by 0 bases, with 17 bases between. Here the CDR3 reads CASSYEISGFVSNQPQHF. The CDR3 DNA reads TGTGCCAGCAGTTACGAAATCTCGGGGTTCGTTAGCAATCAGCCCCAGCATTTT.

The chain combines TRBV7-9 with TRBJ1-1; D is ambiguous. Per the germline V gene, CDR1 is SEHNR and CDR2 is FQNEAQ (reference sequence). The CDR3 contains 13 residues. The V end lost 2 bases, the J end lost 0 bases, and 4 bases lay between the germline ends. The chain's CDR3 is CASSLSMNTEAFF. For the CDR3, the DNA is TGTGCCAGCAGCTTATCTATGAACACTGAAGCTTTCTTT.

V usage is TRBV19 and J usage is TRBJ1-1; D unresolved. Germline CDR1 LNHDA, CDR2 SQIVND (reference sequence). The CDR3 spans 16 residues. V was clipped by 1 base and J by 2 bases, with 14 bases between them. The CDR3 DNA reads TGTGCCAGTAGTATAGGGGCTGTGGTGGTTAACACTGAAGCTTTCTTT. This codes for CASSIGAVVVNTEAFF.

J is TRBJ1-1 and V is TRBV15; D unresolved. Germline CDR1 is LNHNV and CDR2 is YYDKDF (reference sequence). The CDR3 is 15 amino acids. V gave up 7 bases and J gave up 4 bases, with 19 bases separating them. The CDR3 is CATKIIPTVSTEAFF. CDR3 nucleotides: TGTGCCACCAAGATAATCCCAACAGTGAGCACTGAAGCTTTCTTT.

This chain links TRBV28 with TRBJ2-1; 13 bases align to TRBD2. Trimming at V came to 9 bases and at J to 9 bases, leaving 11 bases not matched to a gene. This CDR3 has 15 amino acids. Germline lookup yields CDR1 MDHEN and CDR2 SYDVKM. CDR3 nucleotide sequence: TGTGCCAGTAGCGAAGGCGGGACTAGCGGGATTGAGCAGTTCTTC. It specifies CASSEGGTSGIEQFF.

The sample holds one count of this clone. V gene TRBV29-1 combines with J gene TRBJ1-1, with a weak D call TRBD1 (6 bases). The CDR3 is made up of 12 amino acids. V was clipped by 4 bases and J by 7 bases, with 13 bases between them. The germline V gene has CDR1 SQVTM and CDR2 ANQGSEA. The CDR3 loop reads CSVGSGVIEAFF. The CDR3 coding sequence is TGCAGCGTTGGTTCAGGGGTCATTGAAGCTTTCTTT.

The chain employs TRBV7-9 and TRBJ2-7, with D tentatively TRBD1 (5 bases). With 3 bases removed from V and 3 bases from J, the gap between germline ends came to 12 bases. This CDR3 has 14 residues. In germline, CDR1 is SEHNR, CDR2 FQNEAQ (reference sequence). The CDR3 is CASSLGQGRYEQYF. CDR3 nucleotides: TGTGCCAGCAGCTTGGGGCAGGGCCGCTACGAGCAGTACTTC.

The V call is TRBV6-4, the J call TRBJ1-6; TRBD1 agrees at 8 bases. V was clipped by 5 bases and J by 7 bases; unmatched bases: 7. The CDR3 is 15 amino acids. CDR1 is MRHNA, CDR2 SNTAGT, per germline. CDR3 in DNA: TGTGCCAGCAGTCCGGGGACAGGTTCAAATTCACCCCTCCACTTT. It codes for CASSPGTGSNSPLHF.

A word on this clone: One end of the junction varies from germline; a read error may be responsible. The CDR3 is CASSDAGQGLIF. CDR3 nucleotides: TGTGCCAGCAGTGACGCGGGACAGGGGTTGATCTTC. The chain employs TRBV2 and TRBJ2-1; the match to TRBD1 covers 10 bases. Germline V gives CDR1 SNHLY, CDR2 FYNNEI. CDR3 length: 12 residues.

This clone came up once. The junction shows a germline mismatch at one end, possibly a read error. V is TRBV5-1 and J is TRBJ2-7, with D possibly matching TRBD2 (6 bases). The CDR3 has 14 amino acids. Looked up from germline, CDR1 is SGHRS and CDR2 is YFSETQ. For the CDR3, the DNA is TGCGCCACCTCTCCCGGGGGTTCCTCCGACGAGCAGTACTTC. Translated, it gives CATSPGGSSDEQYF.

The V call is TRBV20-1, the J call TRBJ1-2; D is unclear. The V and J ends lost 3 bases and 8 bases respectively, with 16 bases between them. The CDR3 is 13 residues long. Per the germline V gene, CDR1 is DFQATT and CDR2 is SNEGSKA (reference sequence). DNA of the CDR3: TGCAGTGCTAGTGGGAGCAACGCTCGAGGCTACACCTTC. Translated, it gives CSASGSNARGYTF.

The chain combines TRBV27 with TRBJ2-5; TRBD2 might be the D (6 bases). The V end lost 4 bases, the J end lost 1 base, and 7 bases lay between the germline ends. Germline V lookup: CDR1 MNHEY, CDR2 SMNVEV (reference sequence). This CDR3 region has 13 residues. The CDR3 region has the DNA TGTGCCAGCAGTTGGGACTTCCAAGAGACCCAGTACTTC. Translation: CASSWDFQETQYF.

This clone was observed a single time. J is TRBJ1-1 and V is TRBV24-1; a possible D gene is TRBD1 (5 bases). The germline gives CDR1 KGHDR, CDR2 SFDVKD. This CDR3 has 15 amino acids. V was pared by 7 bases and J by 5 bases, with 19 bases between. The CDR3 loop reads CATRRSGDSGTEAFF. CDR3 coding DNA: TGTGCCACCAGGAGATCGGGGGACTCAGGAACTGAAGCTTTCTTT.

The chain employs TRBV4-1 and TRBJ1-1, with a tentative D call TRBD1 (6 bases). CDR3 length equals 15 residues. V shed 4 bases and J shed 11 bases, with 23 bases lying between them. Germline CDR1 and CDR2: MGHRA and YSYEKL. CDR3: CASSRGEGDVSKAFF. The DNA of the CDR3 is TGCGCCAGCAGCCGGGGGGAGGGGGATGTCTCGAAGGCTTTCTTT.

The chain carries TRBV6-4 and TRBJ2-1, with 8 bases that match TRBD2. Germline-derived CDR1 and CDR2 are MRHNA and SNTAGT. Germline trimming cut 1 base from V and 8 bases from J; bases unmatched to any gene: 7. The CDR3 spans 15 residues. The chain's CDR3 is CASSDFAGGTYEQFF. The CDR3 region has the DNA TGTGCCAGCAGTGACTTTGCGGGAGGTACATATGAGCAGTTCTTC.

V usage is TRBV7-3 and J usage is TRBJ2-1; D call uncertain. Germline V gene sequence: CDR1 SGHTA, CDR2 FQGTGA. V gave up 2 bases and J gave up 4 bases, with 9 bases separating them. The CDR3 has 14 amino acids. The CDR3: CASSLGREYNEQFF. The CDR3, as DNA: TGTGCCAGCAGCTTAGGTCGCGAATACAATGAGCAGTTCTTC.

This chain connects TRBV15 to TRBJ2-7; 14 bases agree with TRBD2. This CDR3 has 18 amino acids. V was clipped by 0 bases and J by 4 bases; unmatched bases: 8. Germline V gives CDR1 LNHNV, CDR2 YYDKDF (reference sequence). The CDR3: CATSRDLAGLAGAYEQYF. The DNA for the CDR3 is TGTGCCACCAGCAGAGATTTAGCGGGACTAGCGGGAGCTTACGAGCAGTACTTC.

This chain's CDR3 is CASSPTGAAEAFF. In DNA, the CDR3 is TGTGCCAGCAGTCCCACAGGGGCGGCAGAAGCTTTCTTT. The chain joins TRBV11-2 to TRBJ1-1; 7 nucleotides line up with TRBD1. With V trimmed by 6 bases and J by 8 bases, 9 bases remained unmatched. Germline V gene lookup returns CDR1 SGHAT and CDR2 FQNNGV. There are 13 residues in the CDR3. Complete variable domain (other parts from reference TRBV11-2 and TRBJ1-1): EAGVAQSPRYKIIEKRQSVAFWCNPISGHATLYWYQQILGQGPKLLIQFQNNGVVDDSQLPKDRFSAERLKGVDSTLKIQPAKLEDSAVYLCASSPTGAAEAFFGQGTRLTVV.

This chain's CDR3 is CASRSSYEQYV. The CDR3 DNA reads TGTGCCAGCAGGAGCTCCTACGAGCAGTACGTC. The V gene is TRBV28, the J gene TRBJ2-7; D is undetermined. The V gene lost 6 bases and the J gene lost 0 bases, with 3 bases spanning the gap. The CDR3 contains 11 residues. The germline gives CDR1 MDHEN, CDR2 SYDVKM.

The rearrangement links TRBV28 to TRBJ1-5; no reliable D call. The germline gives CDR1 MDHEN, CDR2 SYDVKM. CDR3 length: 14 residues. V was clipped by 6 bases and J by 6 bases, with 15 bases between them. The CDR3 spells CASRRLQVGQPQHF. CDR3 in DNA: TGTGCCAGCAGAAGGCTCCAGGTGGGTCAGCCCCAGCATTTT.

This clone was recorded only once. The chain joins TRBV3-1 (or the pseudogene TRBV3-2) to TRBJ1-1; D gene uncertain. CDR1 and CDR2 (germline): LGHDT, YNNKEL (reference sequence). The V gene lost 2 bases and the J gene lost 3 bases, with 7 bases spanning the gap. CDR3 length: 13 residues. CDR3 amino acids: CASSQLEDTEAFF. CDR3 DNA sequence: TGTGCCAGCAGCCAACTAGAGGACACTGAAGCTTTCTTT.

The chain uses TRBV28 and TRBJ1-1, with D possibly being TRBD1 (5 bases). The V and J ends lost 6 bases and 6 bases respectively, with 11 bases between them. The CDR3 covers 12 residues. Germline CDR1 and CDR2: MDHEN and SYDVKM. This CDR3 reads CASRIWGAEAFF. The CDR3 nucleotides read TGTGCCAGCAGGATCTGGGGGGCTGAAGCTTTCTTT.

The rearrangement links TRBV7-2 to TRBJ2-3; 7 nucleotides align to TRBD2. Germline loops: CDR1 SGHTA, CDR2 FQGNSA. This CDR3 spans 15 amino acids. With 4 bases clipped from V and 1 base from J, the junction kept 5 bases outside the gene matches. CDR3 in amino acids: CASSSGLVGTDTQYF. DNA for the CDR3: TGTGCCAGCAGCTCAGGACTAGTCGGCACAGATACGCAGTATTTT.

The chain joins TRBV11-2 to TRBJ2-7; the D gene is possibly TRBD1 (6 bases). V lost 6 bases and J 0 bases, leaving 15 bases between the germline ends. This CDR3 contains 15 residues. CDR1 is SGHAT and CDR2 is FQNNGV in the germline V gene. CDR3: CASSWAGQSSYEQYF. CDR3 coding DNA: TGTGCCAGCAGTTGGGCCGGACAGTCCTCCTACGAGCAGTACTTC.